This entry lists 22 T cell receptor beta chains sequenced from one sample in a study of blood T cell repertoires in COVID-19. Produced via immunoSEQ multiplex PCR; TCRdb's table is partial and in-frame only. The sample contains 250,000 or so clones, approximately 86% of which appear only once. Input material: peripheral blood. The receptors were gathered from a man aged 40-55 years with active or convalescent COVID-19.

This clone was seen just once. V is TRBV9 and J is TRBJ2-3, with 7 positions matching TRBD2. The length of the CDR3 is 15 residues. The germline V gene encodes CDR1 SGDLS and CDR2 YYNGEE. Unmatched junction bases numbered 5, after V lost 0 bases and J lost 4 bases. The CDR3: CASSVDQRGSDTQYF. The CDR3 nucleotides are TGTGCCAGCAGCGTAGACCAGCGGGGCTCAGATACGCAGTATTTT.

The chain joins TRBV4-1 to TRBJ1-1, with 8 nucleotides matching TRBD1. The junction had 10 bases not matched to a gene; V was cut back by 2 bases and J by 5 bases. CDR3 length: 16 residues. CDR1 MGHRA and CDR2 YSYEKL come from the germline V gene. The CDR3 loop reads CASSQQGANILTEAFF. DNA for the CDR3: TGCGCCAGCAGCCAACAGGGGGCCAATATATTGACTGAAGCTTTCTTT.

This chain connects TRBV7-9 to TRBJ2-5; D gene unclear. The CDR3 contains 16 residues. Trimming left V 4 bases short and J 2 bases short, with 17 bases between. The germline CDR1 and CDR2 sequences are SEHNR and FQNEAQ (reference sequence). This CDR3 reads CASSSSVRETQETQYF. CDR3 coding DNA: TGTGCCAGCAGCTCAAGCGTTCGAGAAACGCAAGAGACCCAGTACTTC.

The chain couples TRBV3-1 (or the pseudogene TRBV3-2) to TRBJ2-1; D perhaps matches TRBD2 (6 bases). Trimming stripped 4 bases from V and 7 bases from J, with 14 bases between. The CDR3 spans 14 residues. Germline CDR1 is LGHDT and CDR2 is YNNKEL (reference sequence). The CDR3 DNA sequence: TGTGCCAGCAGCCCTAGTCGGGGGAGAAATGAGCAGTTCTTC. Amino acids: CASSPSRGRNEQFF.

The V call is TRBV19, the J call TRBJ1-2; D is ambiguous. The CDR3 loop spans 12 amino acids. The V gene lost 5 bases and the J gene lost 5 bases, with 9 bases spanning the gap. The germline V gene has CDR1 LNHDA and CDR2 SQIVND (reference sequence). The CDR3 region has the DNA TGTGCCAGTAGTGACGGAGGGTATGGCTACACCTTC. It codes for CASSDGGYGYTF.

The chain employs TRBV19 and TRBJ1-1; D remains ambiguous. With 0 bases removed from V and 8 bases from J, the gap between germline ends came to 10 bases. Germline V gene data show CDR1 as LNHDA and CDR2 as SQIVND (reference sequence). This CDR3 spans 13 amino acids. This chain's CDR3 is CASSIDREMEAFF. CDR3 coding DNA: TGTGCCAGTAGTATAGATCGGGAGATGGAAGCTTTCTTT.

This clone was seen more than once but under ten times. This rearrangement joins TRBV28 to TRBJ2-5; 7 bases are shared with TRBD1. The CDR3 is 15 residues long. Trimming at V came to 9 bases and at J to 2 bases, leaving 12 bases not matched to a gene. CDR1 and CDR2 from the germline V gene are MDHEN and SYDVKM. The CDR3 sequence: CASQTGAVGQETQYF. For the CDR3, the DNA is TGTGCCAGTCAAACAGGGGCGGTTGGGCAAGAGACCCAGTACTTC.

The V and J genes are TRBV6-5 and TRBJ2-2; TRBD2 matches at 8 bases. CDR1 is MNHEY, CDR2 SVGAGI, per germline. This CDR3 spans 16 amino acids. V was clipped by 0 bases and J by 2 bases; unmatched bases: 2. The CDR3 DNA follows: TGTGCCAGCAGTTACTCTCGGGGGGGAAACACCGGGGAGCTGTTTTTT. Translated: CASSYSRGGNTGELFF.

The chain employs TRBV29-1 and TRBJ1-1; 11 bases fit TRBD1. Per the germline V gene, CDR1 is SQVTM and CDR2 is ANQGSEA. The V gene end was trimmed by 6 bases and the J gene end by 4 bases; junction bases not matched to a gene: 7. The CDR3 runs to 14 residues. The DNA for the CDR3 is TGCAGCGTCCGGACAGGGGGCTGGGGCACTGAAGCTTTCTTT. Encoded protein: CSVRTGGWGTEAFF.

This chain uses TRBV6-5 with TRBJ1-2; possibly TRBD1 for D (6 bases). From germline, CDR1 is MNHEY and CDR2 SVGAGI. The CDR3 is 11 residues long. The V gene lost 5 bases and the J gene lost 11 bases, with 12 bases spanning the gap. The DNA for the CDR3 is TGTGCCAGCAGTCGAACCCAGGGGTACACCTTC. This gives the protein CASSRTQGYTF.

The chain uses TRBV6-6 and TRBJ1-5; D might be TRBD1 (5 bases). The CDR3 is 15 residues long. V shed 6 bases and J shed 0 bases, with 12 bases lying between them. CDR1 is MNHNY, CDR2 SVGAGI, per germline (reference sequence). The CDR3 DNA reads as TGTGCCAGCAGCGACGACAGCTATAGCAATCAGCCCCAGCATTTT. Its protein is CASSDDSYSNQPQHF.

V is TRBV19 and J is TRBJ2-2; 10 bases align to TRBD1. The CDR3 consists of 16 residues. The junction had 6 bases not matched to a gene; V was cut back by 4 bases and J by 4 bases. Germline CDR1 and CDR2: LNHDA and SQIVND (reference sequence). The CDR3 sequence: CASSKTGGASTGELFF. In DNA, the CDR3 is TGTGCCAGTAGTAAGACAGGGGGCGCATCCACCGGGGAGCTGTTTTTT.

The chain is built from TRBV29-1 and TRBJ2-1, with D hard to call. The ends were cut back, 4 bases at V and 6 bases at J, with 10 bases in the middle. CDR1 SQVTM and CDR2 ANQGSEA come from the germline V gene. This CDR3 spans 12 amino acids. CDR3 DNA: TGCAGCGTTGTTCAGTCCCGCAATGAGCAGTTCTTC. Amino acid sequence: CSVVQSRNEQFF.

This chain joins TRBV2 and TRBJ2-7; D is perhaps TRBD2 (5 bases). Trimming cost V 7 bases and J 3 bases, with 10 bases left between them. The CDR3 extends over 12 amino acids. Germline CDR1 reads SNHLY; CDR2 reads FYNNEI. The CDR3 sequence is CASTLGNYEQYF. The CDR3 DNA sequence: TGTGCCAGCACCCTCGGGAACTACGAGCAGTACTTC.

The rearrangement uses TRBV24-1 and TRBJ1-2; the match to TRBD1 covers 10 bases. The V and J ends lost 2 bases and 4 bases, in that order; junction bases with no gene match: 9. In germline, CDR1 is KGHDR, CDR2 SFDVKD. The length of the CDR3 is 17 residues. CDR3 sequence reads: CATSDYPRQGAVYGYTF. Written as DNA, the CDR3 is TGTGCCACCAGTGATTACCCGAGACAGGGGGCTGTCTATGGCTACACCTTC.

This rearrangement joins TRBV27 to TRBJ1-4, with D unclear. CDR3 length equals 14 residues. Trimming removed 7 bases at V and 0 bases at J, with 9 bases between. Germline V gene lookup returns CDR1 MNHEY and CDR2 SMNVEV (reference sequence). DNA for the CDR3: TGTGCCAGCACCCCGGTAGCAACTAATGAAAAACTGTTTTTT. Translated, it gives CASTPVATNEKLFF. The full variable domain, its missing parts supplied by reference TRBV27 and TRBJ1-4, is EAQVTQNPRYLITVTGKKLTVTCSQNMNHEYMSWYRQDPGLGLRQIYYSMNVEVTDKGDVPEGYKVSRKEKRNFPLILESPSPNQTSLYFCASTPVATNEKLFFGSGTQLSVL.

The CDR3 bases are TGTGCCAGCAGCTCCTTATCGACTAGCTCGTACAATGAGCAGTTCTTC. It translates to CASSSLSTSSYNEQFF. The rearrangement links TRBV27 to TRBJ2-1, with TRBD2 matching 7 bases. CDR3 length: 16 amino acids. V lost 6 bases and J lost 4; bases outside the gene matches: 12. Germline V gives CDR1 MNHEY, CDR2 SMNVEV (reference sequence).

The chain carries TRBV2 and TRBJ2-1, with 7 bases matching TRBD1. The trim removed 8 bases at V and 7 bases at J, leaving 5 bases unmatched. Germline V gene data show CDR1 as SNHLY and CDR2 as FYNNEI. This CDR3 comprises 12 residues. The CDR3 sequence is CASESGGNEQFF. In nucleotides, the CDR3 is TGTGCCAGCGAATCAGGGGGTAATGAGCAGTTCTTC. The full variable domain, completed using reference TRBV2 and TRBJ2-1, is EPEVTQTPSHQVTQMGQEVILRCVPISNHLYFYWYRQILGQKVEFLVSFYNNEISEKSEIFDDQFSVERPDGSNFTLKIRSTKLEDSAMYFCASESGGNEQFFGPGTRLTVL.

CDR3 sequence (DNA): TGTGCCATAGACAGGGGGCCAAGCACCTCTGGAAACACCATATATTTT. Translating gives CAIDRGPSTSGNTIYF. The rearrangement uses TRBV7-9 and TRBJ1-3; 10 bases map to TRBD1. Germline lookup yields CDR1 SEHNR and CDR2 FQNEAQ (reference sequence). The CDR3 extends over 16 amino acids. The V gene end was trimmed by 10 bases and the J gene end by 0 bases; junction bases not matched to a gene: 9.

This clone turned up a few times. CDR3 in DNA: TGCGCCAGCAGCCAAGAAGCCGCGGCTACTGGAAACACCATATATTTT. Protein product: CASSQEAAATGNTIYF. This rearrangement joins TRBV4-1 to TRBJ1-3, with no clear D. CDR1 is MGHRA and CDR2 is YSYEKL in the germline V gene. The V and J ends lost 0 bases and 2 bases respectively, with 11 bases between them. The CDR3 has 16 amino acids.

The chain has TRBV5-1 and TRBJ1-4, with 9 bases aligning to TRBD1. This CDR3 region has 15 residues. CDR1 is SGHRS and CDR2 is YFSETQ in the germline V gene. J lost 7 bases, V lost 4 bases, and 8 bases had no gene match. For the CDR3, the DNA is TGCGCCAGCAGCCTCCCGGGACAGGGATTTGAAAAACTGTTTTTT. Translating gives CASSLPGQGFEKLFF.

The chain uses TRBV4-1 and TRBJ2-3; D is unclear. Germline V gene lookup returns CDR1 MGHRA and CDR2 YSYEKL. Between the trimmed V and J ends, which lost 5 bases and 6 bases, there was a span of 15 bases. The CDR3 runs to 14 residues. Written as DNA, the CDR3 is TGCGCCAGCAGCGAAGGGTCAGGCGAGGATACGCAGTATTTT. This encodes CASSEGSGEDTQYF.